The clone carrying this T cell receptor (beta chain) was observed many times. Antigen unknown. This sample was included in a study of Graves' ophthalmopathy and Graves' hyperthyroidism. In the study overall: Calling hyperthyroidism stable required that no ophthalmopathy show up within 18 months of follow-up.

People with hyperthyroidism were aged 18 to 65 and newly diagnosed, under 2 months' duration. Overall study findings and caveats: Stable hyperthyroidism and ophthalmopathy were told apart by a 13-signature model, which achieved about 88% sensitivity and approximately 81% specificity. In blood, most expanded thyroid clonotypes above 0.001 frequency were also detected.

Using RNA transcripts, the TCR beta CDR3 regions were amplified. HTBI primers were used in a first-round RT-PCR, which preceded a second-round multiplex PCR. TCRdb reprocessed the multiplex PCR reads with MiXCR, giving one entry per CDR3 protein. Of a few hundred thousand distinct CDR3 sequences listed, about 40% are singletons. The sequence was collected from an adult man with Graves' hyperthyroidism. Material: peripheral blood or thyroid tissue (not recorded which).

This chain's CDR3 is CASSPTGTEKEQYF. The CDR3 coding sequence is TGTGCCAGCAGCCCAACCGGGACGGAAAAGGAGCAGTACTTC. This chain links TRBV12-3 or TRBV12-4 with TRBJ2-7; D assignment may be TRBD1 or TRBD2 (5 bases each). The length of the CDR3 is 14 residues. The V end lost 6 bases, the J end lost 7 bases, and 19 bases lay between the germline ends.